What follows are 12 T cell receptor beta chains derived from one specimen sequenced in a study of blood T cells in healthy people across ages. Primers used in a second PCR of about 6 to 12 cycles were a sample-barcoded 5' primer and a J-beta primer mix. TCRdb reprocessed the 5' RACE reads with MiXCR, giving one entry per CDR3 protein. The sample contains roughly 1,300,000 distinct CDR3 sequences, 59% of which appear only once. The sequencing sample was made of blood. Every receptor here comes from a man younger than 35 in good health.

This sequence joins TRBV9 and TRBJ1-2; D unresolved. The CDR3 totals 15 residues. Germline V gene sequence: CDR1 SGDLS, CDR2 YYNGEE. Trimming removed 3 bases at V and 0 bases at J, with 12 bases between. The CDR3 loop is CASSAPQESNYGYTF. The CDR3 DNA is TGTGCCAGCAGCGCCCCCCAGGAGTCTAACTATGGCTACACCTTC.

The chain links TRBV21-1 to TRBJ1-5; the D segment call TRBD1 is taken from the table without a DNA check. TRBV21-1 is shown as a pseudogene. The CDR3 is made up of 19 amino acids. The CDR3 DNA is TGTGCCAGCAGTCCTGCTCTAGTCTGGGGGCGCGGGGTAGGTCAGCCCCAGCATTTT. Encoded protein: CASSPALVWGRGVGQPQHF.

The chain employs TRBV20-1 and TRBJ2-7; the D gene is possibly TRBD2 (5 bases). This CDR3 spans 16 amino acids. Germline loops: CDR1 DFQATT, CDR2 SNEGSKA (reference sequence). Deletions cut 4 bases from V and 1 base from J, with 20 bases between. Written as DNA, the CDR3 is TGCAGTGCTATCAGTCGCTTAAGCGGTATTTCCTACGAGCAGTACTTC. It specifies CSAISRLSGISYEQYF.

This sequence joins TRBV7-2 and TRBJ2-5; 8 bases line up with TRBD2. Germline assignment: CDR1 SGHTA and CDR2 FQGNSA. This CDR3 has 14 residues. J was trimmed by 13 bases and V by 5 bases; bases with no gene match: 15. This CDR3 is CASSLKGGGPILYF. In DNA form, the CDR3 reads TGTGCCAGCAGCCTAAAAGGCGGGGGGCCGATTCTGTACTTC.

In the case of this clonotype: A junction boundary mismatches the germline segment, possibly from a read error. The V and J genes are TRBV19 and TRBJ1-2, with 8 bases fitting TRBD1. In germline, CDR1 is LNHDA, CDR2 SQIVND (reference sequence). This CDR3 comprises 13 residues. The CDR3 DNA reads as TGTGCCAGGAGTATCGGACAGGGCTATGGCTACACCTTC. It codes for CARSIGQGYGYTF.

The chain uses TRBV2 and TRBJ2-7, with TRBD1 as a possible D gene (5 bases). Trimming pared 5 bases from V and 0 bases from J, leaving 14 bases between. The CDR3 extends over 15 amino acids. The germline gives CDR1 SNHLY, CDR2 FYNNEI. The CDR3 spells CASSLEQASSYEQYF. The CDR3, as DNA: TGTGCCAGCAGTCTCGAACAGGCCTCCTCCTACGAGCAGTACTTC.

V gene TRBV27 combines with J gene TRBJ2-5; TRBD1 matches 10 bases. Matching the DNA end better, TRBJ2-7 makes the J call doubtful. Per germline, CDR1 MNHEY and CDR2 SMNVEV (reference sequence). CDR3 length: 13 amino acids. The CDR3 loop reads CASSGTGVYEQYF. The CDR3 DNA reads TGTGCCAGCAGTGGGACAGGGGTCTACGAGCAGTACTTC.

The chain recombines TRBV2 with TRBJ2-6; D ambiguous. Between the trimmed V and J ends, which lost 9 bases and 0 bases, there was a span of 12 bases. Germline CDR1 is SNHLY and CDR2 is FYNNEI. The CDR3 is 15 residues long. The CDR3 nucleotides read TGTGCCAGAGAGGCAACTCGCTCTGGGGCCAACGTCCTGACTTTC. This translates into CAREATRSGANVLTF.

The rearrangement uses TRBV5-1 and TRBJ2-7, with D perhaps matching TRBD1 (6 bases). This CDR3 has 15 residues. Germline V gene data show CDR1 as SGHRS and CDR2 as YFSETQ. Between the trimmed V and J ends, which lost 2 bases and 0 bases, there was a span of 12 bases. CDR3 nucleotides: TGCGCCAGCAGCTTCGAGACAGGAAGCTCCTACGAGCAGTACTTC. It specifies CASSFETGSSYEQYF.

The rearrangement joins TRBV7-6 to TRBJ2-1; D perhaps matches TRBD2 (6 bases). The CDR3 spans 17 residues. CDR1 SGHVS and CDR2 FNYEAQ come from the germline V gene. The V end was cut by 2 bases, the J end by 4 bases, with 18 bases between. As DNA, the CDR3 is TGTGCCAGCAGCTTAAGAGTTGGCGGGGCTCTTTACAATGAGCAGTTCTTC. Translated: CASSLRVGGALYNEQFF. Full variable domain (rest looked up from reference TRBV7-6 and TRBJ2-1): GAGVSQSPRYKVTKRGQDVALRCDPISGHVSLYWYRQALGQGPEFLTYFNYEAQQDKSGLPNDRFSAERPEGSISTLTIQRTEQRDSAMYRCASSLRVGGALYNEQFFGPGTRLTVL.

The chain has TRBV20-1 and TRBJ2-1; no definite D call. The CDR3 has 16 residues. V shed 3 bases and J shed 0 bases, with 15 bases lying between them. Per germline, CDR1 DFQATT and CDR2 SNEGSKA (reference sequence). CDR3 sequence reads: CSARNPLLSSYNEQFF. CDR3 bases: TGCAGTGCTAGGAATCCCCTTTTGAGCTCCTACAATGAGCAGTTCTTC.

This clonotype has more than one count but fewer than ten. CDR3 nucleotide sequence: TGCGCCAGCAGCCAAGATTTTGGGATTTCCTACGAGCAGTACTTC. Encoded protein: CASSQDFGISYEQYF. The chain is built from TRBV4-3 and TRBJ2-7, with D hard to call. V was pared by 0 bases and J by 1 base, with 10 bases between. The germline V gene has CDR1 LGHNA and CDR2 YSLEER. This CDR3 has 15 amino acids.